What follows are 4 T cell receptor beta chains derived from one specimen sequenced in a study of control samples from healthy donors and cancer patients. Using immunoSEQ multiplex PCR, the repertoire was profiled, and TCRdb retains in-frame clones only, with some absent. The sample includes under 200,000 clones, roughly 94% of them seen just once. The sequenced sample was PBMCs. These receptors were taken from a man in his sixties with colorectal cancer.

The chain couples TRBV6-2 or TRBV6-3 to TRBJ2-3; 8 bases are shared with TRBD2. The J segment lost 0 bases and the V segment lost 0 bases, leaving 11 bases of the junction unmatched. This CDR3 has 19 residues. Germline V gene lookup returns CDR1 MNHEY and CDR2 SVGEGT. The chain's CDR3 is CASSYSLGGASFSTDTQYF. Here the CDR3 DNA reads TGTGCCAGCAGTTACTCTCTCGGGGGGGCCTCTTTTAGCACAGATACGCAGTATTTT.

This chain uses TRBV6-4 with TRBJ1-2; TRBD1 matches at 10 bases. Unmatched junction bases numbered 4, after V lost 6 bases and J lost 6 bases. Germline V CDR1 and CDR2: MRHNA, SNTAGT. The CDR3 has 13 amino acids. The CDR3 sequence is CASRRGTGDGYTF. DNA for the CDR3: TGTGCCAGCAGACGCGGGACAGGGGATGGCTACACCTTC.

The chain combines TRBV20-1 with TRBJ2-7, with 8 bases that match TRBD1. The length of the CDR3 is 13 residues. Germline CDR1 reads DFQATT; CDR2 reads SNEGSKA (reference sequence). The trim removed 3 bases at V and 3 bases at J, leaving 4 bases unmatched. Written as DNA, the CDR3 is TGCAGTGCTAGTGGGGACAGGTTCTACGAGCAGTACTTC. Protein sequence: CSASGDRFYEQYF.

V and J are TRBV9 and TRBJ1-4; the match to TRBD1 covers 7 bases. After removal of 2 bases from V and 3 bases from J, the junction contained 7 bases not matched to a gene. Germline assignment: CDR1 SGDLS and CDR2 YYNGEE. The length of the CDR3 is 16 residues. The CDR3 DNA reads as TGTGCCAGCAGCGTTGGGCAGGGGGGCGCTAATGAAAAACTGTTTTTT. This translates into CASSVGQGGANEKLFF.